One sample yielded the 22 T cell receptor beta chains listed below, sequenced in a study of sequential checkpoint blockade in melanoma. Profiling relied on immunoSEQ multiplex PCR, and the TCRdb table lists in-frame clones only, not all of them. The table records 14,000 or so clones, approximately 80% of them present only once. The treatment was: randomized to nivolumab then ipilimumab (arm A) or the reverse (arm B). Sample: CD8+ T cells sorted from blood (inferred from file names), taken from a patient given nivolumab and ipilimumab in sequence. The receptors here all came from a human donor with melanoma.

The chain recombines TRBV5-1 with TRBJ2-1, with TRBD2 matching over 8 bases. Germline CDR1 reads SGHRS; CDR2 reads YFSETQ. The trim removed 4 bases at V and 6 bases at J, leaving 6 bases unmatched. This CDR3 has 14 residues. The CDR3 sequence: CASSTAGGSNEQFF. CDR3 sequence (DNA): TGCGCCAGCAGCACGGCGGGAGGATCCAATGAGCAGTTCTTC.

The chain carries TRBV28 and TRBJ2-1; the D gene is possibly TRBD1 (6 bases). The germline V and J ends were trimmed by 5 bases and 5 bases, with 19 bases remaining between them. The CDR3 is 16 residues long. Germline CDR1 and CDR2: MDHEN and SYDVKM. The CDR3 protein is CASSPTLRGIHNEQFF. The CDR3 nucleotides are TGTGCCAGCAGTCCTACCCTCAGGGGCATACACAATGAGCAGTTCTTC.

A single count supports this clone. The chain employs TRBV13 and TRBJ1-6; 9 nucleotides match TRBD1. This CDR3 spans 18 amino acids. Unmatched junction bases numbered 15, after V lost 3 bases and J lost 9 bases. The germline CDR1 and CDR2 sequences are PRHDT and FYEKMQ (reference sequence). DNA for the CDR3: TGTGCCAGCAGCTTCGGCCCGGGACAGGGTTTCATTAGTTCACCCCTCCACTTT. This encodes CASSFGPGQGFISSPLHF.

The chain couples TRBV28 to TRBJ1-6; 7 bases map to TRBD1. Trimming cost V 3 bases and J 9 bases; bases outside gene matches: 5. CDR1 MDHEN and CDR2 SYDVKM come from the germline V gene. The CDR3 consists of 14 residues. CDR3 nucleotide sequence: TGTGCCAGCAGTTTTCGGGACAGTCCTTCACCCCTCCACTTT. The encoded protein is CASSFRDSPSPLHF.

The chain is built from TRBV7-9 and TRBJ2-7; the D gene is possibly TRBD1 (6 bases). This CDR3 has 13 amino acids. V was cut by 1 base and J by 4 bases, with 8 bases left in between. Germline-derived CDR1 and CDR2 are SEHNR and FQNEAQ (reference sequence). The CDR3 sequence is CASSLEGVYEQYF. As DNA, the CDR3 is TGTGCCAGCAGCTTAGAGGGGGTGTACGAGCAGTACTTC. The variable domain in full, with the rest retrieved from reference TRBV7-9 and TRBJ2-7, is DTGVSQNPRHKITKRGQNVTFRCDPISEHNRLYWYRQTLGQGPEFLTYFQNEAQLEKSRLLSDRFSAERPKGSFSTLEIQRTEQGDSAMYLCASSLEGVYEQYFGPGTRLTVT.

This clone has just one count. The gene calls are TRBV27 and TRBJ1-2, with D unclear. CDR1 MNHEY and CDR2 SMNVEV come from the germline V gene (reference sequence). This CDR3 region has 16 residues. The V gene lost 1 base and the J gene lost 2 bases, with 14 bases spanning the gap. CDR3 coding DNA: TGTGCCAGCAGTTTATTTGGGCCAACCCTCAACTATGGCTACACCTTC. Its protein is CASSLFGPTLNYGYTF.

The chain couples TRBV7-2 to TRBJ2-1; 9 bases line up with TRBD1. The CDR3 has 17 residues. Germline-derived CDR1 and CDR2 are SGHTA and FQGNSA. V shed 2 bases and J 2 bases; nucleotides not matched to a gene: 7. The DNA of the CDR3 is TGTGCCAGCAGCTTAAGTTTCGGGACAGGGCCCTACAATGAGCAGTTCTTC. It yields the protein CASSLSFGTGPYNEQFF.

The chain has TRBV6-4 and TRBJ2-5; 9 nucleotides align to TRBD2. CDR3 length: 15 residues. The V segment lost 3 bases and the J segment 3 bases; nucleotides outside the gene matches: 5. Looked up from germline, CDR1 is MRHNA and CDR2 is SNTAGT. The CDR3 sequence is CASSELSGGKETQYF. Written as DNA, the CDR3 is TGTGCCAGCAGTGAACTTAGCGGGGGAAAAGAGACCCAGTACTTC.

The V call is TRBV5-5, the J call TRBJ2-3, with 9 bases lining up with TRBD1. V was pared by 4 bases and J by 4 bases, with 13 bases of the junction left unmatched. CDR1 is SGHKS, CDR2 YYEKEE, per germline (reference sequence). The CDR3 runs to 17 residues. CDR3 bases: TGTGCCAGCAGCCCAAATCCGGGACAGGGATTTTCAGATACGCAGTATTTT. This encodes CASSPNPGQGFSDTQYF.

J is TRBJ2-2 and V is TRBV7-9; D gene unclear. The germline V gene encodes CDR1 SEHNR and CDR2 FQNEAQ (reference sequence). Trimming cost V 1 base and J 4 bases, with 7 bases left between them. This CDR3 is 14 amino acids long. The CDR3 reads CASSLDLSTGELFF. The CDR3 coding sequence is TGTGCCAGCAGCTTAGATTTGAGCACCGGGGAGCTGTTTTTT.

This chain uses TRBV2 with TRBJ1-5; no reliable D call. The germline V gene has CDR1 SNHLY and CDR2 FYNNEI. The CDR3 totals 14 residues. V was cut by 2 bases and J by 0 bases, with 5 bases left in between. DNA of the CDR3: TGTGCCAGCAGTGAATCGTATAGCAATCAGCCCCAGCATTTT. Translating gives CASSESYSNQPQHF.

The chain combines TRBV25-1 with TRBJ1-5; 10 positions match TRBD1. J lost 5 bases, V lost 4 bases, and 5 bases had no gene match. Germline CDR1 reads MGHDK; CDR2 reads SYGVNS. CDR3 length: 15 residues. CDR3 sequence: CASSAPGQGYQPQHF. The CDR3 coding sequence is TGTGCCAGCAGTGCGCCGGGACAGGGGTATCAGCCCCAGCATTTT.

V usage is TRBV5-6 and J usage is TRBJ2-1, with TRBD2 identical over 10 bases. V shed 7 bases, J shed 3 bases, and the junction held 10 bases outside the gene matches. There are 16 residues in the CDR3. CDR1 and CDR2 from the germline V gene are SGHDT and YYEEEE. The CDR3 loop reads CASDIRTSGDYNEQFF. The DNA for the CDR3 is TGTGCCAGCGACATAAGGACTAGCGGAGACTACAATGAGCAGTTCTTC.

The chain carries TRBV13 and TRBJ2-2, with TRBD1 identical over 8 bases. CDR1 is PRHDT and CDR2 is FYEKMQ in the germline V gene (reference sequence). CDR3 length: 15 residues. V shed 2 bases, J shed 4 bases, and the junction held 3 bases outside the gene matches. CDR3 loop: CASSLFTGGTGELFF. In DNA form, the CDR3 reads TGTGCCAGCAGCTTATTCACAGGGGGCACCGGGGAGCTGTTTTTT.

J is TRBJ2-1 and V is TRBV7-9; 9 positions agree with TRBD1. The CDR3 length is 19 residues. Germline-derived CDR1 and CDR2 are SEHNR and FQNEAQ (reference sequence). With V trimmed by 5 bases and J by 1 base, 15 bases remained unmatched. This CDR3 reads CASSGPGQGNFGSYNEQFF. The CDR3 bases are TGTGCCAGCAGCGGACCGGGACAGGGTAATTTCGGGTCCTACAATGAGCAGTTCTTC.

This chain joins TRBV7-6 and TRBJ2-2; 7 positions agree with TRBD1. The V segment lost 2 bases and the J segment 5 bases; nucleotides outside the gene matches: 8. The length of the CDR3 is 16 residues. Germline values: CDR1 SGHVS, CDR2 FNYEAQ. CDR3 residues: CASSLLGTATTGELFF. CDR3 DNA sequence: TGTGCCAGCAGCTTACTAGGGACAGCAACGACCGGGGAGCTGTTTTTT.

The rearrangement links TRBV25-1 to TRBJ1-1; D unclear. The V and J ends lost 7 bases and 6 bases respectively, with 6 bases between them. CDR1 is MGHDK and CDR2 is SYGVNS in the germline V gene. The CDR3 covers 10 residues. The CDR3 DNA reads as TGTGCCAGCATGGGCCCTGAAGCTTTCTTT. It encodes CASMGPEAFF.

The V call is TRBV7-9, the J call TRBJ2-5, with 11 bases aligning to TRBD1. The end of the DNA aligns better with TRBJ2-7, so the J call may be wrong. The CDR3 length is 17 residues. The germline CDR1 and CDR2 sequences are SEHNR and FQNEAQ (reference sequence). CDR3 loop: CASSPPGTGGRSYEQYF. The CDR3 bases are TGTGCCAGCAGCCCCCCAGGGACAGGGGGGAGATCCTACGAGCAGTACTTC.

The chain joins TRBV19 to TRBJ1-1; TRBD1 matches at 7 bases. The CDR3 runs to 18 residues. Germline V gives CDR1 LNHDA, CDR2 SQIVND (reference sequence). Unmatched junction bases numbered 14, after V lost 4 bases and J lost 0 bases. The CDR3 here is CASSTLTRDSHMNTEAFF. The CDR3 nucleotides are TGTGCCAGTAGTACCCTGACCCGGGACAGCCATATGAACACTGAAGCTTTCTTT.

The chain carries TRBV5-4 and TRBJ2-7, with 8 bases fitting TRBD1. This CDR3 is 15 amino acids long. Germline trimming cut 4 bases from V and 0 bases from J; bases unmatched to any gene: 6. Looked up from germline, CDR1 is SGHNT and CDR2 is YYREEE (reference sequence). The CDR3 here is CASSPAGTGSYEQYF. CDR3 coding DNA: TGTGCCAGCAGCCCCGCAGGGACAGGCTCCTACGAGCAGTACTTC. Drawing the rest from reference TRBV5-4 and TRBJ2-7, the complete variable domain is ETGVTQSPTHLIKTRGQQVTLRCSSQSGHNTVSWYQQALGQGPQFIFQYYREEENGRGNFPPRFSGLQFPNYSSELNVNALELDDSALYLCASSPAGTGSYEQYFGPGTRLTVT.

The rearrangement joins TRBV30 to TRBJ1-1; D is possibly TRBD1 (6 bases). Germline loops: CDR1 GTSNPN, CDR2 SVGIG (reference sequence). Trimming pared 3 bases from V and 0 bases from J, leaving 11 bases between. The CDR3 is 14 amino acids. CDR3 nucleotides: TGTGCCTGGAGCAGGACAGTAATGAACACTGAAGCTTTCTTT. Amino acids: CAWSRTVMNTEAFF.

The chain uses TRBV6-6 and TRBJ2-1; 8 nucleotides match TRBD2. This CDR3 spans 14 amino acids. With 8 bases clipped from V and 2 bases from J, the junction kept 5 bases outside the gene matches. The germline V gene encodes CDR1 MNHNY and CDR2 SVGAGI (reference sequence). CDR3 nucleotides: TGTGCCAGCGAGCGGGAGAGGACCTACAATGAGCAGTTCTTC. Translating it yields CASERERTYNEQFF.